This T cell receptor (beta chain) was sequenced in a study of identical twins. Study-wide points: Part of the zero-insertion signal could reflect confounding by invariant MAIT and iNKT cells. Compared with unrelated sharing, twin-shared out-of-frame alpha sequences had more low-probability sequences.

Trimming removed 5 bases from V and 5 bases from J, with 12 bases in between. Germline assignment: CDR1 SQVTM and CDR2 ANQGSEA. This CDR3 has 13 residues. With template switching, a universal primer site was added, and the cDNA carried unique molecular identifiers. TCRdb re-analysed the 5' RACE reads in MiXCR, keeping a single row per CDR3 protein. The sample consists of 410,000 or so distinct CDR3 sequences, approximately 17% of them appearing once. With regard to this clonotype: Its matching antigen is unknown.

Specimen: naive T cells sorted from blood. The receptor was isolated from a man aged 45-65 years in good health. V is TRBV29-1 and J is TRBJ2-2; a possible D gene is TRBD2 (6 bases). CDR3 in DNA: TGCAGCGTTCTGGCGGGAAGTACCGGGGAGCTGTTTTTT. Protein sequence: CSVLAGSTGELFF.